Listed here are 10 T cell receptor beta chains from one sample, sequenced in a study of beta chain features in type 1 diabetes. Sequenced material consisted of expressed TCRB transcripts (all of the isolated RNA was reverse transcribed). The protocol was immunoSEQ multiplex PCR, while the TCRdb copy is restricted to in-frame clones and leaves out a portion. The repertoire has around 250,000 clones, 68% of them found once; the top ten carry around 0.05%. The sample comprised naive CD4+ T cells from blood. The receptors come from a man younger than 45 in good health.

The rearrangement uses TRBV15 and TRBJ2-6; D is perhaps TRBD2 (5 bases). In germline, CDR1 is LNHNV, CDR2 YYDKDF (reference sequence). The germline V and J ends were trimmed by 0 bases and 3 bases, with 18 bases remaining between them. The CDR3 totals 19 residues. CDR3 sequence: CATSREPLLVSVGANVLTF. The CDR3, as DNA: TGTGCCACCAGCAGAGAGCCTTTACTAGTCTCGGTTGGGGCCAACGTCCTGACTTTC.

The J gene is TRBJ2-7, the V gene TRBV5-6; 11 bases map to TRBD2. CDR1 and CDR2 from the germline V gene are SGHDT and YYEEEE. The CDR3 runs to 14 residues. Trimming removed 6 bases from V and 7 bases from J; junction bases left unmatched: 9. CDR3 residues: CASTTSGSLREQYF. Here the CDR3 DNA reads TGTGCCAGCACAACTAGCGGGAGCCTCAGGGAGCAGTACTTC.

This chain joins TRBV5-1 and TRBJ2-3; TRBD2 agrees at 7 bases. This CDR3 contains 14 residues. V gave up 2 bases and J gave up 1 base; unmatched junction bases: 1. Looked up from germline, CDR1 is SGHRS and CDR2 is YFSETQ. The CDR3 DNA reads TGCGCCAGCAGCTTCACTAGCGGCACAGATACGCAGTATTTT. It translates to CASSFTSGTDTQYF.

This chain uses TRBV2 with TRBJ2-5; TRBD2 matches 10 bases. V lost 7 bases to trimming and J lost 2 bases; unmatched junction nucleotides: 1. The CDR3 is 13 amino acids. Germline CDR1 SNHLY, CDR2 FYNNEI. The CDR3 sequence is CASNSGGQETQYF. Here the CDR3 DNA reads TGTGCCAGCAATAGCGGGGGGCAAGAGACCCAGTACTTC.

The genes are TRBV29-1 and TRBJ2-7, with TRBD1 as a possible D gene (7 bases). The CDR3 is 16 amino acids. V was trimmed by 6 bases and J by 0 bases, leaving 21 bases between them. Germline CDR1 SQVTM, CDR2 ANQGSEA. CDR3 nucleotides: TGCAGCGTCTCGGGGACAGTAGACGGGAGCTCCTACGAGCAGTACTTC. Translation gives CSVSGTVDGSSYEQYF.

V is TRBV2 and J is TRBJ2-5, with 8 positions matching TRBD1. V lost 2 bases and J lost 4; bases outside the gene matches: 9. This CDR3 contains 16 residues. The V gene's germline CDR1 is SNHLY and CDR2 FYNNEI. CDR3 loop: CASSETGTGWAETQYF. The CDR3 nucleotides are TGTGCCAGCAGTGAAACCGGGACAGGTTGGGCAGAGACCCAGTACTTC.

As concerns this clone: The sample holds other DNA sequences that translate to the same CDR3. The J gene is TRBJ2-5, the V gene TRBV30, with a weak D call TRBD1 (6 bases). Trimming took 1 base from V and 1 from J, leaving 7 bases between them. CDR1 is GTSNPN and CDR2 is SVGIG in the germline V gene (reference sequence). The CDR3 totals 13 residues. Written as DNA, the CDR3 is TGTGCCTGGAGTGGGGGGCTCCAAGAGACCCAGTACTTC. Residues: CAWSGGLQETQYF.

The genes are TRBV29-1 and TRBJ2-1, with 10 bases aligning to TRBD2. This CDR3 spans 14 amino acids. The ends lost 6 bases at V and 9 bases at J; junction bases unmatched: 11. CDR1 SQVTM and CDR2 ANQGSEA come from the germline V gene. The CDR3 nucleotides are TGCAGCGTGGGTACGGGACTAGCGTCTGGTGAGCAGTTCTTC. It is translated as CSVGTGLASGEQFF.

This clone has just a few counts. As DNA, the CDR3 is TGTGCCAGCAGCGTAGGGAGCTTACTGTACCAAGAGACCCAGTACTTC. This codes for CASSVGSLLYQETQYF. The V and J genes are TRBV9 and TRBJ2-5, with D hard to call. V was trimmed by 0 bases and J by 0 bases, leaving 12 bases between them. The CDR3 consists of 16 residues. The germline CDR1 and CDR2 sequences are SGDLS and YYNGEE.

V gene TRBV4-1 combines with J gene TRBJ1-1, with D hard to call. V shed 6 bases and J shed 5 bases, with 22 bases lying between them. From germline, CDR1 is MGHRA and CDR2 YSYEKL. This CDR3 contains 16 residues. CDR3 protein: CASSFRRLNKETEAFF. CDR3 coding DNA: TGCGCCAGCAGTTTCAGACGGCTGAACAAGGAGACTGAAGCTTTCTTT.